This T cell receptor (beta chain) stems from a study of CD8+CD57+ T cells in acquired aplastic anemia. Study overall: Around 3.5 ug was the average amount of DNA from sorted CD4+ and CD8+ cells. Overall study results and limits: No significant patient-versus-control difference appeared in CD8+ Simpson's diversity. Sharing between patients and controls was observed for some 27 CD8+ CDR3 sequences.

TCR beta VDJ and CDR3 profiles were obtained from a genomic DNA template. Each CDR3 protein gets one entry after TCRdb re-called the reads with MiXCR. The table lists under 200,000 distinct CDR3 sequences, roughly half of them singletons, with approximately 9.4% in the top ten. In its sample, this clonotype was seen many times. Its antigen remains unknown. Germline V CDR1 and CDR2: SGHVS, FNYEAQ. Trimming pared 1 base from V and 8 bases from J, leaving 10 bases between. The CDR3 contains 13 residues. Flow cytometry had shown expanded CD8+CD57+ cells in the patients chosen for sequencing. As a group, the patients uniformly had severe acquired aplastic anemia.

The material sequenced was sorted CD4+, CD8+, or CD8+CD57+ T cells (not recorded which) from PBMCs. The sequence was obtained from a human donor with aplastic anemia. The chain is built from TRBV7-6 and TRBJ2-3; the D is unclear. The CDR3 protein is CASSLEIVATQYF. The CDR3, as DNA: TGTGCCAGCAGCTTAGAGATAGTGGCTACGCAGTATTTT.